A single sample gave rise to the 23 T cell receptor beta chains below, sequenced in a study of cytomegalovirus exposure and HLA in healthy donors. The table came from immunoSEQ multiplex PCR; TCRdb's copy has only in-frame clones and leaves some out. The data show roughly 100,000 clones, with over 85% seen just once and 0.89% held by the top ten. Material for sequencing was PBMCs. Every receptor here comes from a woman aged 18 to 35 in good health and CMV-seronegative.

The chain combines TRBV4-3 with TRBJ2-1; 10 nucleotides agree with TRBD2. Trimming cost V 1 base and J 2 bases; bases outside gene matches: 5. Germline V lookup: CDR1 LGHNA, CDR2 YSLEER. The CDR3 covers 17 residues. CDR3 bases: TGCGCCAGCAGCCAAGTAAAACTAGCGGGGACCTACAATGAGCAGTTCTTC. Protein product: CASSQVKLAGTYNEQFF.

The V and J genes are TRBV30 and TRBJ1-1; TRBD1 agrees at 7 bases. Germline V gene data show CDR1 as GTSNPN and CDR2 as SVGIG (reference sequence). The CDR3 length is 14 residues. V shed 2 bases, J shed 0 bases, and the junction held 3 bases outside the gene matches. Here the CDR3 DNA reads TGTGCCTGGAGTCATGGACAGGTGAACACTGAAGCTTTCTTT. Residues: CAWSHGQVNTEAFF. Full variable domain (outside the CDR3, taken from reference TRBV30 and TRBJ1-1): SQTIHQWPATLVQPVGSPLSLECTVEGTSNPNLYWYRQAAGRGLQLLFYSVGIGQISSEVPQNLSASRPQDRQFILSSKKLLLSDSGFYLCAWSHGQVNTEAFFGQGTRLTVV.

The chain is built from TRBV6-1 and TRBJ1-5, with D possibly TRBD1 on 5 matching bases. Germline V gives CDR1 MNHNS, CDR2 SASEGT. Trimming pared 0 bases from V and 10 bases from J, leaving 7 bases between. The CDR3 contains 12 residues. Here the CDR3 reads CASSEAGGPQHF. The CDR3 DNA reads TGTGCCAGCAGTGAAGCCGGGGGTCCCCAGCATTTT.

This CDR3 is CASSPRGFETQYF. CDR3 DNA: TGCGCCAGCAGCCCCCGGGGATTTGAGACCCAGTACTTC. The chain is built from TRBV5-1 and TRBJ2-5; possibly TRBD2 for D (5 bases). CDR1 is SGHRS, CDR2 YFSETQ, per germline. Trimming pared 4 bases from V and 5 bases from J, leaving 12 bases between. The CDR3 contains 13 residues.

The chain joins TRBV7-6 to TRBJ2-7, with TRBD1 matching 7 bases. This CDR3 has 17 residues. V trimming: 5 bases; J trimming: 0 bases; junction bases outside the gene matches: 13. In germline, CDR1 is SGHVS, CDR2 FNYEAQ. The CDR3 DNA reads TGTGCCAGCAGCCATACGACCGACAGGGACCTCTCCTACGAGCAGTACTTC. Its protein product is CASSHTTDRDLSYEQYF.

This chain links TRBV6-5 with TRBJ1-5, with 7 bases matching TRBD1. The germline V gene encodes CDR1 MNHEY and CDR2 SVGAGI. V was clipped by 6 bases and J by 0 bases; unmatched bases: 5. This CDR3 has 15 residues. The CDR3 sequence: CASRPQGNSNQPQHF. The CDR3 bases are TGTGCCAGCAGACCACAGGGGAATAGCAATCAGCCCCAGCATTTT.

The V gene is TRBV6-5, the J gene TRBJ2-7; D unresolved. The CDR3 spans 15 residues. The V gene's germline CDR1 is MNHEY and CDR2 SVGAGI. Trimming left V 6 bases short and J 2 bases short, with 17 bases between. The CDR3 loop is CASRNKPDIAYEQYF. The CDR3 DNA follows: TGTGCCAGCAGAAACAAACCTGACATAGCCTACGAGCAGTACTTC.

The rearrangement joins TRBV29-1 to TRBJ2-7; possibly TRBD2 for D (6 bases). This CDR3 spans 13 amino acids. Germline values: CDR1 SQVTM, CDR2 ANQGSEA. Trimming left V 4 bases short and J 6 bases short, with 16 bases between. CDR3 nucleotides: TGCAGCGTTGGTCTGACGGGAGCGGGCGAGCAGTACTTC. Translating it yields CSVGLTGAGEQYF.

V is TRBV6-6 and J is TRBJ2-3; 15 bases agree with TRBD2. Germline trimming cut 6 bases from V and 3 bases from J; bases unmatched to any gene: 4. The CDR3 contains 16 residues. The germline V gene encodes CDR1 MNHNY and CDR2 SVGAGI (reference sequence). The CDR3 nucleotides are TGTGCCAGCAGAGGACTAGCGGGGGGGCCGACAGATACGCAGTATTTT. This translates into CASRGLAGGPTDTQYF.

The genes are TRBV5-1 and TRBJ1-1; D gene ambiguous. The CDR3 spans 14 residues. The germline CDR1 and CDR2 sequences are SGHRS and YFSETQ. V was shortened by 2 bases and J by 0 bases, with 8 bases between the two germline ends. The DNA of the CDR3 is TGCGCCAGCAGCTTCGGGGTTTTGAACACTGAAGCTTTCTTT. Translated: CASSFGVLNTEAFF.

The rearrangement uses TRBV6-5 and TRBJ1-6, with a possible D match to TRBD1 (5 bases). Trimming removed 8 bases from V and 10 bases from J, with 15 bases in between. The germline V gene has CDR1 MNHEY and CDR2 SVGAGI. CDR3 size: 13 residues. For the CDR3, the DNA is TGTGCCAGCCACGGGGAGGGGAGGTCACCCCTCCACTTT. Its protein is CASHGEGRSPLHF.

This rearrangement joins TRBV13 to TRBJ2-7, with 8 bases fitting TRBD1. This CDR3 region has 15 residues. V gave up 3 bases and J gave up 6 bases; unmatched junction bases: 10. CDR1 and CDR2 from the germline V gene are PRHDT and FYEKMQ (reference sequence). The CDR3 is CASSFEQGAPFEQYF. CDR3 in DNA: TGTGCCAGCAGCTTTGAGCAGGGGGCCCCCTTCGAGCAGTACTTC.

The chain links TRBV2 to TRBJ2-1; no clear D. Trimming shortened V by 8 bases and J by 10 bases, and 12 bases separated the two germline ends. Germline V gene sequence: CDR1 SNHLY, CDR2 FYNNEI. The CDR3 extends over 11 amino acids. CDR3 coding DNA: TGTGCCAGCTTCGACCGGGTCGAGCAGTTCTTC. It translates to CASFDRVEQFF.

This clone was picked up one time. The rearrangement links TRBV11-2 to TRBJ1-2; tentative D call: TRBD1 (5 bases). CDR1 and CDR2 (germline): SGHAT, FQNNGV. The ends were cut back, 4 bases at V and 4 bases at J, with 13 bases in the middle. The CDR3 loop spans 14 amino acids. DNA of the CDR3: TGTGCCAGCAGCTCGAAGACGGACATCTATGGCTACACCTTC. It encodes CASSSKTDIYGYTF.

This chain connects TRBV5-1 to TRBJ1-1; TRBD1 is a possible D gene (6 bases). Trimming removed 3 bases at V and 1 base at J, with 10 bases between. Germline V CDR1 and CDR2: SGHRS, YFSETQ. The CDR3 runs 14 residues. The CDR3 nucleotides read TGCGCCAGCAGCTCATGGACAGAGAACACTGAAGCTTTCTTT. Translation: CASSSWTENTEAFF. The variable domain in full, with the rest retrieved from reference TRBV5-1 and TRBJ1-1, is KAGVTQTPRYLIKTRGQQVTLSCSPISGHRSVSWYQQTPGQGLQFLFEYFSETQRNKGNFPGRFSGRQFSNSRSEMNVSTLELGDSALYLCASSSWTENTEAFFGQGTRLTVV.

The V and J genes are TRBV20-1 and TRBJ1-1; D not resolved. V was shortened by 5 bases and J by 6 bases, with 10 bases between the two germline ends. The CDR3 length is 11 residues. Germline lookup yields CDR1 DFQATT and CDR2 SNEGSKA (reference sequence). The CDR3 region has the DNA TGCAGTGCTGGATACAGTTCTGAAGCTTTCTTT. This translates into CSAGYSSEAFF.

The chain employs TRBV5-1 and TRBJ1-1; D is possibly TRBD1 (5 bases). Germline loops: CDR1 SGHRS, CDR2 YFSETQ. This CDR3 contains 13 residues. Trimming took off 4 bases at V and 0 bases at J, with 7 bases between the two ends. CDR3 coding DNA: TGCGCCAGCAGCCGCAGGGTGAACACTGAAGCTTTCTTT. Its protein product is CASSRRVNTEAFF.

This rearrangement joins TRBV6-5 to TRBJ2-5; TRBD2 agrees at 7 bases. The CDR3 spans 13 residues. CDR1 MNHEY and CDR2 SVGAGI come from the germline V gene. V was clipped by 4 bases and J by 3 bases; unmatched bases: 2. In nucleotides, the CDR3 is TGTGCCAGCAGTTTCCTAGCGGAAGAGACCCAGTACTTC. This translates into CASSFLAEETQYF.

This chain links TRBV23-1 with TRBJ1-1, with D possibly TRBD1 on 6 matching bases. TRBV23-1 is noted as an ORF with a role that remains uncertain. V lost 0 bases to trimming and J lost 10 bases, with 24 bases between them. The length of the CDR3 is 17 residues. CDR3: CASSQSPQGKMERVAFF. DNA of the CDR3: TGCGCCAGCAGTCAATCACCCCAGGGGAAAATGGAGAGGGTAGCTTTCTTT.

The chain couples TRBV9 to TRBJ2-7; tentative D call: TRBD2 (5 bases). Germline V lookup: CDR1 SGDLS, CDR2 YYNGEE. Trimming cost V 2 bases and J 3 bases, with 15 bases left between them. The CDR3 totals 15 residues. The CDR3 DNA follows: TGTGCCAGCAGCGTTTCGTCGGGGTTATTCTACGAGCAGTACTTC. It translates to CASSVSSGLFYEQYF.

V usage is TRBV27 and J usage is TRBJ1-2; TRBD1 matches 7 bases. This CDR3 region has 14 residues. Germline V CDR1 and CDR2: MNHEY, SMNVEV (reference sequence). With 8 bases clipped from V and 1 base from J, the junction kept 7 bases outside the gene matches. In DNA form, the CDR3 reads TGTGCCAGCCGACAGGGAAGACTTAACTATGGCTACACCTTC. Its protein is CASRQGRLNYGYTF.

The V gene is TRBV9, the J gene TRBJ2-3; 13 bases align to TRBD2. V gave up 3 bases and J gave up 3 bases; unmatched junction bases: 7. The CDR3 spans 17 residues. From germline, CDR1 is SGDLS and CDR2 YYNGEE. DNA for the CDR3: TGTGCCAGCAGCGCCCTACTAGCGGGGGGGGTTACAGATACGCAGTATTTT. Translating it yields CASSALLAGGVTDTQYF.

CDR3 amino acids: CASSTGVTRVADTQYF. In DNA, the CDR3 is TGTGCCAGCAGCACCGGGGTGACTAGGGTAGCAGATACGCAGTATTTT. This chain uses TRBV11-1 with TRBJ2-3; a weak D match, TRBD2 (6 bases). Deletions cut 5 bases from V and 4 bases from J, with 19 bases between. The CDR3 runs 16 residues. CDR1 and CDR2 from the germline V gene are SGHAT and FQDESV (reference sequence).